This TCR beta chain was retrieved from a study of blood T cell repertoires in COVID-19. CDR3 length: 17 residues. The junction had 8 bases not matched to a gene; V was cut back by 1 base and J by 2 bases. Germline V gene lookup returns CDR1 MNHEY and CDR2 SMNVEV (reference sequence). Some clones are missing from TCRdb's copy, which holds only in-frame ones; the method was immunoSEQ multiplex PCR. The sample has about 270,000 clones, approximately 92% seen once. The receptor was derived from a woman aged 18-35 years who had recovered from COVID-19. V is TRBV27 and J is TRBJ1-5; 7 nucleotides line up with TRBD1. The sequenced sample consisted of PBMCs or T cells enriched from blood (not recorded which). The chain's CDR3 is CASSLFPTGMGNQPQHF. The CDR3, as DNA: TGTGCCAGCAGTTTATTCCCGACAGGGATGGGCAATCAGCCCCAGCATTTT.